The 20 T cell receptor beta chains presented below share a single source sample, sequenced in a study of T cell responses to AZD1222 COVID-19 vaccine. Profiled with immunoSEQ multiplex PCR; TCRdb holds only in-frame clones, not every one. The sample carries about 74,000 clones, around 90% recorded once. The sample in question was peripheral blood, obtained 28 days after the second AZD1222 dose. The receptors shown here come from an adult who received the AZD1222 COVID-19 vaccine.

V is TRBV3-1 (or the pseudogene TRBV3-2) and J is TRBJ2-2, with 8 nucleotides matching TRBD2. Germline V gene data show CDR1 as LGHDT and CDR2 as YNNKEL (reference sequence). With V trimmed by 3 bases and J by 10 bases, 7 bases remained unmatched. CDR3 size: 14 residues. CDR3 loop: CASSHEAGGAELFF. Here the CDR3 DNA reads TGTGCCAGCAGCCACGAGGCGGGGGGAGCGGAGCTGTTTTTT.

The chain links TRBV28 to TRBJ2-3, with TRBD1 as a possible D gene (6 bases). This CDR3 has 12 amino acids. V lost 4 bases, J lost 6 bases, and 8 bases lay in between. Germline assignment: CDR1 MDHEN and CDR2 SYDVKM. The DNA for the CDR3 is TGTGCCAGCAGTTCCGACAGGGATACGCAGTATTTT. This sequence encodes CASSSDRDTQYF.

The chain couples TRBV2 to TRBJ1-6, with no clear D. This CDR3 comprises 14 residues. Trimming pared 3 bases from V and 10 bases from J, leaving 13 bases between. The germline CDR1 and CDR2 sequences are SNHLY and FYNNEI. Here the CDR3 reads CASSEVYSYSPLHF. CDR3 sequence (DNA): TGTGCCAGCAGTGAGGTATACAGTTACTCACCCCTCCACTTT.

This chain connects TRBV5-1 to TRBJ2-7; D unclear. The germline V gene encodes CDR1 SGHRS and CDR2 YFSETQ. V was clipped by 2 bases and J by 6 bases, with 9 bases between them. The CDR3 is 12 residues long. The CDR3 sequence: CASSFEHSEQYF. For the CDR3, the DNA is TGCGCCAGCAGCTTTGAACACTCCGAGCAGTACTTC.

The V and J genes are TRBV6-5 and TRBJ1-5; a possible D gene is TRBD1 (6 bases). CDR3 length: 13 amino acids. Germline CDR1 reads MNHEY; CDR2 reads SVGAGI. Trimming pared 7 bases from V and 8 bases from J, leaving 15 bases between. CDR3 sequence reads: CASNRDTGKPQHF. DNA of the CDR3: TGTGCCAGCAATCGGGACACCGGCAAGCCCCAGCATTTT.

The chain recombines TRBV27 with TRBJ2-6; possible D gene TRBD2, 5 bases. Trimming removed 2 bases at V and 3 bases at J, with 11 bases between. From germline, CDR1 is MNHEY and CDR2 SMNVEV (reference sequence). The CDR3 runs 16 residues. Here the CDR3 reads CASSLAHRGGANVLTF. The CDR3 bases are TGTGCCAGCAGTTTAGCCCACCGGGGTGGGGCCAACGTCCTGACTTTC.

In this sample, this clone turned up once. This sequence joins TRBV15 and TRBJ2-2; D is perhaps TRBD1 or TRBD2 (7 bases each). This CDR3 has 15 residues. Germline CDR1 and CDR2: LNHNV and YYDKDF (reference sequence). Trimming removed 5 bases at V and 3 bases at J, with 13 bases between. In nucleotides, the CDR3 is TGTGCCACCAGCCCCCAGGGGGGGGACACCGGGGAGCTGTTTTTT. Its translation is CATSPQGGDTGELFF.

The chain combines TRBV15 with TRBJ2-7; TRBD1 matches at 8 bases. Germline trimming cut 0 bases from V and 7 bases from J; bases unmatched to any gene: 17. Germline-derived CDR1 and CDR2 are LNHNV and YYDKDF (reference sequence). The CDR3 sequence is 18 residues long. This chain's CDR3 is CATSREGVGWTGKEEQYF. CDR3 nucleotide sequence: TGTGCCACCAGCAGAGAGGGGGTGGGATGGACAGGGAAGGAAGAGCAGTACTTC.

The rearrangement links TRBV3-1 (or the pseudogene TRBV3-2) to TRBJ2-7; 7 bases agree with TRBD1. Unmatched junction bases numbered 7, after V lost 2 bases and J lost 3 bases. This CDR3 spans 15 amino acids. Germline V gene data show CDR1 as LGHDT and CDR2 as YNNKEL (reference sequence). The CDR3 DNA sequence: TGTGCCAGCAGCCAATTGCCCAGGGGGAGCTACGAGCAGTACTTC. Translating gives CASSQLPRGSYEQYF.

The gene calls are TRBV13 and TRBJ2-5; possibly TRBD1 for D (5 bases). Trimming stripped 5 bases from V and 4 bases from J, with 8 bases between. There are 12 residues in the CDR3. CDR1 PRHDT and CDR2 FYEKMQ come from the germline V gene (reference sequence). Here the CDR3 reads CASSSRGETQYF. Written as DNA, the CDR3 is TGTGCCAGCAGCAGTAGGGGAGAGACCCAGTACTTC. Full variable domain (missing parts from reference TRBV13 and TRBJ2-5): AAGVIQSPRHLIKEKRETATLKCYPIPRHDTVYWYQQGPGQDPQFLISFYEKMQSDKGSIPDRFSAQQFSDYHSELNMSSLELGDSALYFCASSSRGETQYFGPGTRLLVL.

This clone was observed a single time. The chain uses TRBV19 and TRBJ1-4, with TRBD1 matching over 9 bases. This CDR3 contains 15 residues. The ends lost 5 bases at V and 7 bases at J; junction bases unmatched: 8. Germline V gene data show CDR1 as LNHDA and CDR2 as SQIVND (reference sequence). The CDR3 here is CASSLTTGGGEKLFF. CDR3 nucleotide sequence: TGTGCCAGTAGTTTAACGACAGGGGGTGGTGAAAAACTGTTTTTT.

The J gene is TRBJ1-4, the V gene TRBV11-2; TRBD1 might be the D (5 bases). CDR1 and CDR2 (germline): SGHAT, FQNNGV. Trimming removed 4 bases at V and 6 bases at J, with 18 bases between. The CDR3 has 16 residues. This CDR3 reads CASSSGRTGDYEKLFF. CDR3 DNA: TGTGCCAGCAGCTCCGGACGGACGGGGGACTATGAAAAACTGTTTTTT.

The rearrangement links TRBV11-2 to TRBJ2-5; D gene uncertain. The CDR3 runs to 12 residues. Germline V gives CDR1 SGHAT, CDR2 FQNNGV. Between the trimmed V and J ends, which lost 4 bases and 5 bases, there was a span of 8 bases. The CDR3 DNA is TGTGCCAGCAGCTCCCGCGCGGAGACCCAGTACTTC. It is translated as CASSSRAETQYF.

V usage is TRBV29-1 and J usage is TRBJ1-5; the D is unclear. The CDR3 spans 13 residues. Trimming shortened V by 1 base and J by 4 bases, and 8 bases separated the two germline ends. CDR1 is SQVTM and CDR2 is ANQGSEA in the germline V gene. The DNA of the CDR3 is TGCAGCGTTGAAGGCGGCCCAAATCAGCCCCAGCATTTT. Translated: CSVEGGPNQPQHF.

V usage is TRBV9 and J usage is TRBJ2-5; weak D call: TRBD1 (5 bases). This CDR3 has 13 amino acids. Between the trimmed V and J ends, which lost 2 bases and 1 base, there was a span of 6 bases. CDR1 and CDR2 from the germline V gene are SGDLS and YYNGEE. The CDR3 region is CASSVDIQETQYF. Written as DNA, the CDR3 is TGTGCCAGCAGCGTGGACATCCAAGAGACCCAGTACTTC.

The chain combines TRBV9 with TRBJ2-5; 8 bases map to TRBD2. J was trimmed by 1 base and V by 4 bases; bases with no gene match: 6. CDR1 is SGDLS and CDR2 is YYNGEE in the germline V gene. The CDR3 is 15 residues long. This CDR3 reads CASSLNSGTQETQYF. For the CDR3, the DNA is TGTGCCAGCAGCCTGAATAGCGGGACCCAAGAGACCCAGTACTTC.

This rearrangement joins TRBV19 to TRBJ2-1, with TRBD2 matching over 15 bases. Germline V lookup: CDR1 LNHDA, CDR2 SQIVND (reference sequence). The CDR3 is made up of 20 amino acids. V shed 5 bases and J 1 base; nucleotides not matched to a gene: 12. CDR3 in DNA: TGTGCCAGTAGTTTGGGATTGGGACTAGCGGGAGGTGGGTCCTACAATGAGCAGTTCTTC. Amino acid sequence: CASSLGLGLAGGGSYNEQFF.

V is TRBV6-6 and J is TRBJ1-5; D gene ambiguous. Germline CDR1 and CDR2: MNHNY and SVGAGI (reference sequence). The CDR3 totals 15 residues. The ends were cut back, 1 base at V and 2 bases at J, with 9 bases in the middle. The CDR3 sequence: CASSYLERGNQPQHF. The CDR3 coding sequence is TGTGCCAGCAGTTACTTAGAGCGGGGCAATCAGCCCCAGCATTTT.

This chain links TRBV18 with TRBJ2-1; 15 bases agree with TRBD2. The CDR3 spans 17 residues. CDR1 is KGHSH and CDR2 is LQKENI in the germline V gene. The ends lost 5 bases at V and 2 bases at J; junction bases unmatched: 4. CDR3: CASSSGLAGGPYNEQFF. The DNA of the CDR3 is TGTGCCAGCTCATCCGGACTAGCGGGAGGGCCCTACAATGAGCAGTTCTTC.

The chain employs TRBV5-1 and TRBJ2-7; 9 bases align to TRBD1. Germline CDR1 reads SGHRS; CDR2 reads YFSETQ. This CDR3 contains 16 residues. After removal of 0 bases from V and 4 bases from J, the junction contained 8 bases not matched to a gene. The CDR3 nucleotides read TGCGCCAGCAGCTTGGGGACAGGGGCATCCCTTTACGAGCAGTACTTC. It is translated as CASSLGTGASLYEQYF.